These T cell receptor beta chains were read from a single sample in a study of cytomegalovirus exposure and HLA in healthy donors. Clones were sequenced by immunoSEQ multiplex PCR, and TCRdb holds only the in-frame ones, with some missing. Seen here are fewer than 100,000 clones, around 74% observed once, and the top ten hold 7% to 9%. Sequencing was carried out using PBMCs. Source of these receptors: a man aged 35 to 55 in good health and CMV-seropositive. Each CDR3 is given with its conserved first and last residue. A D gene is named only where the DNA matches it firmly. Size values are once, few and many counts, or a class for expanded clones, and some rows have none.

TRBV10-3	TRBD2	TRBJ2-1	-	TGTGCCATCCAGGGACTAGCGGGTTCAAGCTCCTACAATGAGCAGTTCTTC	CAIQGLAGSSSYNEQFF
TRBV5-1	-	TRBJ2-5	-	TGCGCCAGCGGCTTGAGCGCGGGGACCCAAGAGACCCAGTACTTC	CASGLSAGTQETQYF
TRBV5-6	-	TRBJ1-5	-	TGTGCCAGCAGCTTGGAGCTGGAGGGTCCAAATCAGCCCCAGCATTTT	CASSLELEGPNQPQHF
TRBV27	-	TRBJ1-6	few	TGTGCCAGCAGTTTAATCGGGGAGGGACTCCACTTT	CASSLIGEGLHF
TRBV6-6	-	TRBJ2-2	once	TGTGCCAGCAGTTACGGGACTCTCACCGGGGAGCTGTTTTTT	CASSYGTLTGELFF
TRBV6-5	-	TRBJ2-7	-	TGTGCCACTGGGAAGGACTGGACGAACTACGAGCAGTACTTC	CATGKDWTNYEQYF
TRBV18	TRBD2	TRBJ2-3	-	TGTGCCAGCTCACCGTGGGGCGGGAGGGAAGATACGCAGTATTTT	CASSPWGGREDTQYF
TRBV2	-	TRBJ2-2	-	TGTGCCAGCAGGGAGGGTCCCGGGGAGCTGTTTTTT	CASREGPGELFF
TRBV7-6	TRBD2	TRBJ2-5	-	TGTGCCAGCAGCTTAAGGGTTGGCGGGGGTGAGACCCAGTACTTC	CASSLRVGGGETQYF
TRBV7-9	-	TRBJ2-5	-	TGTGCCAGCAGCCCGCAGGTGCAGACCCAGTACTTC	CASSPQVQTQYF
TRBV5-1	-	TRBJ2-7	-	TGCGCCAGCAGCTTGGATGCAGGGATTTTCTACGAGCAGTACTTC	CASSLDAGIFYEQYF
TRBV7-9	-	TRBJ2-1	-	TGTGCCAGCAGCTTAGCCTCGGGGAGCGTGAGTAAGTTCTTC	CASSLASGSVSKFF
TRBV19	-	TRBJ1-3	-	TGTGCCAGTAGGCAGGGATCGGGAAACACCATATATTTT	CASRQGSGNTIYF
TRBV7-2	TRBD2	TRBJ2-7	-	TGTGCCAGCAGCCCGGGGACTAGCGGGAGAGGCGAGCAGTACTTC	CASSPGTSGRGEQYF
TRBV27	-	TRBJ1-2	-	TGTGCCAGCAGTTCGCCTGGACAGAGGCAGTATGGCTACACCTTC	CASSSPGQRQYGYTF
TRBV5-1	TRBD2	TRBJ2-7	once	TGCGCCAGCAGCCCGACTAGCGGGAGCTACGAGCAGTACTTC	CASSPTSGSYEQYF
TRBV5-4	TRBD1	TRBJ1-1	-	TGTGCCAGCAGCTGGACAGGGGGCACTGAAGCTTTCTTT	CASSWTGGTEAFF
TRBV11-2	-	TRBJ1-4	-	TGTGCCAGCAGCTTGGTGGTAGCAACTAATGAAAAACTGTTTTTT	CASSLVVATNEKLFF
TRBV29-1	TRBD2	TRBJ2-1	-	TGCAGCGTTGATTTAGCGGGGAGCTCCTACAATGAGCAGTTCTTC	CSVDLAGSSYNEQFF
TRBV5-3	-	TRBJ2-5	-	TGTGCCAGAAGCTTACCGGGAGATCAAGAGACCCAGTACTTC	CARSLPGDQETQYF
TRBV6-1	TRBD1	TRBJ1-6	-	TGTGCCAGCAGTGAATTTTACGGGGACAGCAATTCACCCCTCCACTTT	CASSEFYGDSNSPLHF
TRBV7-2	TRBD2	TRBJ2-5	-	TGTGCCAGCAGCCGGGAGGAGGGGACCCAGTACTTC	CASSREEGTQYF
TRBV7-3	TRBD2	TRBJ2-7	-	TGTGCCAGCAGCTTAATCGCGGGGGGCGGGTACGAGCAGTACTTC	CASSLIAGGGYEQYF
TRBV2	-	TRBJ2-6	few	TGTGCCAGCATGGCCCCCGGGGCCAACGTCCTGACTTTC	CASMAPGANVLTF
TRBV27	-	TRBJ1-5	-	TGTGCCAGCGGGCATCAGCCCCAGCATTTT	CASGHQPQHF
TRBV27	TRBD2	TRBJ2-7	-	TGTGCCAGCAGTTTATCAAGTGGACTAGCGGGAGTCGAGCAGTACTTC	CASSLSSGLAGVEQYF
TRBV7-9	-	TRBJ2-3	-	TGTGCCAGCAGCTTCGCCGGGACACTTTTAGCGGGTGGCACAGATACGCAGTATTTT	CASSFAGTLLAGGTDTQYF
TRBV4-1	TRBD2	TRBJ2-1	-	TGCGCCAGCAGCCCCCGAACTAGCGACAATGAGCAGTTCTTC	CASSPRTSDNEQFF
TRBV19	-	TRBJ2-7	few	TGTGCCAGTAGTATAGTACCGGGGGAGACCTACGAGCAGTACTTC	CASSIVPGETYEQYF
TRBV15	TRBD1	TRBJ2-2	-	TGTGCCACCAGCAGAAAAGTCGGGACAGGGAGCGCCGGGGAGCTGTTTTTT	CATSRKVGTGSAGELFF
TRBV2	-	TRBJ2-5	few	TGTGCCAGCCGCCGACAGATAGAGACCCAGTACTTC	CASRRQIETQYF